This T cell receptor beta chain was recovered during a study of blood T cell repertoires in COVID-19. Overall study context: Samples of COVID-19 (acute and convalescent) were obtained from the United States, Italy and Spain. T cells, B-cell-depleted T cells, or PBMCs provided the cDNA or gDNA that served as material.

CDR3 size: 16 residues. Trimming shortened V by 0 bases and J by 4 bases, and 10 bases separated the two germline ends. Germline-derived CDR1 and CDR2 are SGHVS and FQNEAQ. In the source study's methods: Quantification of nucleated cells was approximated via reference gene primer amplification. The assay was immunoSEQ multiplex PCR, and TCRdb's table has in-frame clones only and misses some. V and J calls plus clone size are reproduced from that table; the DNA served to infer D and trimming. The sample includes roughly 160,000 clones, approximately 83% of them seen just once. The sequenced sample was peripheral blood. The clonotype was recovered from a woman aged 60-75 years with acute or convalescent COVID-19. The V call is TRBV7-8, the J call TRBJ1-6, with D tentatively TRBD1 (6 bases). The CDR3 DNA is TGTGCCAGCAGCTTAGCTACCCAGGGGTATAATTCACCCCTCCACTTT. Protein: CASSLATQGYNSPLHF.